The present TCR beta chain was sequenced within a study of monozygotic twins with cystic fibrosis. Produced via immunoSEQ multiplex PCR; TCRdb's table is partial and in-frame only. The sample has about 10,000 clones, over 99% seen once. This clonotype was obtained from a man between 18 and 29 years old with cystic fibrosis. The sample taken for sequencing was blood.

The CDR3 region is CAISDPPRVYEQYF. The CDR3 DNA reads TGTGCCATCAGTGACCCCCCCAGGGTCTACGAGCAGTACTTC. This rearrangement joins TRBV10-3 to TRBJ2-7; D is perhaps TRBD1 (5 bases). This CDR3 has 14 amino acids. Trimming left V 3 bases short and J 3 bases short, with 12 bases between. The germline V gene encodes CDR1 ENHRY and CDR2 SYGVKD.